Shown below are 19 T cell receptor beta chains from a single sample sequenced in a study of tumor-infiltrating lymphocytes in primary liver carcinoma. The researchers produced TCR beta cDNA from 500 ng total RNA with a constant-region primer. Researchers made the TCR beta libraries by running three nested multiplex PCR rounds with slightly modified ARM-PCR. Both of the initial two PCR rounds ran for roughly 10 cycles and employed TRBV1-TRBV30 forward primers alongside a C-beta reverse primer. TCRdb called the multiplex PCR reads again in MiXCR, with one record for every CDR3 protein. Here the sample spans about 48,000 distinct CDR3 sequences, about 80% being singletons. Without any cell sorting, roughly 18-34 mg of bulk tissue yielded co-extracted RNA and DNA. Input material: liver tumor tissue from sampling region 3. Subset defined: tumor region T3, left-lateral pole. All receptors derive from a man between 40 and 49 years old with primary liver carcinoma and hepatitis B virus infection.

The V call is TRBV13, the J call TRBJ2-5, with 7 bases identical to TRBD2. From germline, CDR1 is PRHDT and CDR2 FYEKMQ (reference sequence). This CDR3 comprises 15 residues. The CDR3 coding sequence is TGTGTTAGCAGTTTACTAGCGAGAGTGGGAGAGACCCAGTACTTC. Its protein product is CVSSLLARVGETQYF.

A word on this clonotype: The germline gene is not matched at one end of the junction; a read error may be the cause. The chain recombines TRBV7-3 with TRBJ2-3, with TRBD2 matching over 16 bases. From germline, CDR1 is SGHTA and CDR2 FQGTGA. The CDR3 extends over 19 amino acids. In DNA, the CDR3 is TGTACCAGCAGCTTAACGGGACTAGCGGGAGGGTCCACCACAGATACGCAGTATTTT. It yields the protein CTSSLTGLAGGSTTDTQYF.

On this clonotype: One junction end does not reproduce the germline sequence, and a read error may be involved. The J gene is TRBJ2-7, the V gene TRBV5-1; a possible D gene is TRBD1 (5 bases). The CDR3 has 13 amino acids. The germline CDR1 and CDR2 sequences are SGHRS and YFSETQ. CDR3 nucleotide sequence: TGTGTCAGCAGCTTAACAGGTTCCTACGAGCAGTACTTC. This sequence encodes CVSSLTGSYEQYF.

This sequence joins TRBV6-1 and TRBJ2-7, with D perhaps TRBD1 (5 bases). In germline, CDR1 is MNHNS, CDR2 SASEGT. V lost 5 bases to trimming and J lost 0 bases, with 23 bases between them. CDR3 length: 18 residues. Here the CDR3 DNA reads TGTGCCAGCAGTTTTACAGGCGCCTGGCGCCTGACCTCCTACGAGCAGTACTTC. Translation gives CASSFTGAWRLTSYEQYF.

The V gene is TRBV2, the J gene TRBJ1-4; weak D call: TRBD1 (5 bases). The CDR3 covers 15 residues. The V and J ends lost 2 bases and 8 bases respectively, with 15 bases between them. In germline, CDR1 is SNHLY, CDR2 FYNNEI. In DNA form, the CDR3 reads TGTGCCAGCAGTGAAACGGGGCCTATCGGGGAAAAACTGTTTTTT. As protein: CASSETGPIGEKLFF.

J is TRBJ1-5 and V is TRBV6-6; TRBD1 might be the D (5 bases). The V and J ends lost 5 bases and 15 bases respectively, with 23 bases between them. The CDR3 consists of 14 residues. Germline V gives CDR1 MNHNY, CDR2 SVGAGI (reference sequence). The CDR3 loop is CASSGDGSNQPRHF. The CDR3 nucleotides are TGTGCCAGCAGTGGGGACGGTAGCAATCAGCCAAGGCATTTT.

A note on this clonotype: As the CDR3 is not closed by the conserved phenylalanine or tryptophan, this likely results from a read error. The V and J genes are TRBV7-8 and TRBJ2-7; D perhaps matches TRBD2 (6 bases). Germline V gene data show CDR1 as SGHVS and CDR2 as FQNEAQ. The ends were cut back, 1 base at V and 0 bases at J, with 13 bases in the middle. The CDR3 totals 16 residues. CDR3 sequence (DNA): TGTGCCAGCAGCTTAGAACGAGCGGGTAACTCCTACGAGCAGTACTTA. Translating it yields CASSLERAGNSYEQYL.

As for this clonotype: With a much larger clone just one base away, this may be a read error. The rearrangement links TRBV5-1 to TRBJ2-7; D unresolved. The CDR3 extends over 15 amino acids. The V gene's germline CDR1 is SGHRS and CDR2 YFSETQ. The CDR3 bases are TGCACCAGCAGCTTGGTTTGGGGTGCCACCTACGAGCAGTACTTC. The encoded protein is CTSSLVWGATYEQYF.

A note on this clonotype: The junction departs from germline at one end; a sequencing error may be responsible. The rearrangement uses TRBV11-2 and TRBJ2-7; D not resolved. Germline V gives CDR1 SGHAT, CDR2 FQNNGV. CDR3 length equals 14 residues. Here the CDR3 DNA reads TGTGCCAGCAGCTCAACTGGCACTGCCTACGTGCAGTACTTC. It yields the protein CASSSTGTAYVQYF.

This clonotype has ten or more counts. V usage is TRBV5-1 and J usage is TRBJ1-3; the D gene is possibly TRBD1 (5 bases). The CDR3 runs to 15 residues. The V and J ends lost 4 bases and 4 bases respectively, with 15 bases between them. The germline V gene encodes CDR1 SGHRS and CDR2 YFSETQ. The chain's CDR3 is CASSLTPDSGNTIYF. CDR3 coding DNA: TGCGCCAGCAGCCTAACCCCCGACAGCGGAAACACCATATATTTT.

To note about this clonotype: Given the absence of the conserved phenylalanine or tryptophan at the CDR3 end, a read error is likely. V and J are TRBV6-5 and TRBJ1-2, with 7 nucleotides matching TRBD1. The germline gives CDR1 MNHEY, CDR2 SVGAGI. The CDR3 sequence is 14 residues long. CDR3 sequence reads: CASSVQGGKDGYTS. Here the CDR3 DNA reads TGTGCCAGTAGTGTGCAGGGGGGAAAGGATGGTTACACCTCC.

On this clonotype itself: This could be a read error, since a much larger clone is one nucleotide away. This CDR3 reads CASSIGRTLPQHF. The CDR3 bases are TGTGCCAGCAGTATAGGGAGGACCCTACCCCAGCATTTT. The chain has TRBV28 and TRBJ1-5; D unresolved. This CDR3 has 13 residues. V was clipped by 5 bases and J by 10 bases, with 15 bases between them. CDR1 is MDHEN and CDR2 is SYDVKM in the germline V gene.

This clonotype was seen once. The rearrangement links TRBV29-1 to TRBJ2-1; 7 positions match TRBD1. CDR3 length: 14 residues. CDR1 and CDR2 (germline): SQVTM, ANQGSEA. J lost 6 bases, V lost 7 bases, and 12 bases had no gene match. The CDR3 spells CSGTLSTGFNEQFF. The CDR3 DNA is TGCAGCGGCACCCTGTCGACAGGGTTCAATGAGCAGTTCTTC.

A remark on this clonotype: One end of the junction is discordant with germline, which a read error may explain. For the CDR3, the DNA is TGTGCCATCAGTGTCCTCAGGACAGGCAATCAGCCCCAGCATTTT. Its protein is CAISVLRTGNQPQHF. The rearrangement links TRBV6-1 to TRBJ1-5, with D possibly matching TRBD1 (6 bases). Germline V gives CDR1 MNHNS, CDR2 SASEGT. This CDR3 has 15 amino acids.

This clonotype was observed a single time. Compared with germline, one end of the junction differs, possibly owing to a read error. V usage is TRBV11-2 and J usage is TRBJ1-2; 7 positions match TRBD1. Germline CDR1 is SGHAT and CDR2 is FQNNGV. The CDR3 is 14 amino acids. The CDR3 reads CAGSPPDREYGYTF. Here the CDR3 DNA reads TGTGCCGGCAGCCCACCCGACAGGGAGTATGGCTACACCTTC.

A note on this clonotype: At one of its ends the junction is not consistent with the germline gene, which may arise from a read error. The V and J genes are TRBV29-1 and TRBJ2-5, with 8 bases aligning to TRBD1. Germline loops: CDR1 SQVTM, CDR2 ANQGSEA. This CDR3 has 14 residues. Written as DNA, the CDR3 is TGCAGCGCAAGACAGGGGATGAGCCAAGATACCCAGTACTTC. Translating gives CSARQGMSQDTQYF.

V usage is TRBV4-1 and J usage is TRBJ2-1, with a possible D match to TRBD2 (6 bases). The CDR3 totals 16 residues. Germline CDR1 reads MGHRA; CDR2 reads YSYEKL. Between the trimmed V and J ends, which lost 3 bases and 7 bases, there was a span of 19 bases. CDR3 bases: TGCGCCAGCAGCCATCCGCCGGGAGCGAATTATAATGAGCAGTTCTTC. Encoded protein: CASSHPPGANYNEQFF.

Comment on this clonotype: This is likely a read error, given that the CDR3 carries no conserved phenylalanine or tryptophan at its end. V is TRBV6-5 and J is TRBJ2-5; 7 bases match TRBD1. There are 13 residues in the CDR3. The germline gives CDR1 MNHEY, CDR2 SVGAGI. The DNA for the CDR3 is TGTGTCAGCAGTCTAACTCCGGGACAGCGTCAGTACTTA. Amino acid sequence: CVSSLTPGQRQYL.

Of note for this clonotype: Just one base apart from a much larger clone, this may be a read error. This CDR3 is CTPYPREQFF. The CDR3 coding sequence is TGCACCCCCTACCCCCGTGAGCAGTTCTTC. V is TRBV5-1 and J is TRBJ2-1; D remains unclear. Germline V gene data show CDR1 as SGHRS and CDR2 as YFSETQ. The CDR3 consists of 10 residues.